Listed below are T cell receptor beta chains from one sample, sequenced in a study of neoadjuvant anti-PD-1 for oral cavity cancer. The data were produced by immunoSEQ multiplex PCR, yet TCRdb's version contains in-frame clones alone and is incomplete. The sample contains thousands of clones, 60% of which appear only once. The input for sequencing was tumor tissue, taken before nivolumab (anti-PD-1) treatment. These receptors were collected from a person between 35 and 79 years old with oral cavity squamous cell carcinoma. Both conserved end residues are part of each CDR3. The D gene is left open where the match is weak. The size field is filled for only some rows; it gives once, few, many or a size class.

V	J	size	D	DNA	CDR3
TRBV6-1	TRBJ1-3	-	-	TGTGCCAGCAGACGGCACTCTGGAAACACCATATATTTT	CASRRHSGNTIYF
TRBV5-1	TRBJ2-3	-	-	TGCGCCAGCAGCCCGGGGAGCACAGATACGCAGTATTTT	CASSPGSTDTQYF
TRBV18	TRBJ1-1	-	-	TGTGCCAGCTCACCACAACACACAGGGATGAACACTGAAGCTTTCTTT	CASSPQHTGMNTEAFF
TRBV5-1	TRBJ2-3	-	-	TGCGCCAGCAGCTCTACCGGGACTAGCACAGATACGCAGTATTTT	CASSSTGTSTDTQYF
TRBV7-3	TRBJ2-5	-	TRBD1	TGTGCCAGCAGCCGAGGGACAGGGAAAGAGACCCAGTACTTC	CASSRGTGKETQYF
TRBV7-2	TRBJ2-7	-	-	TGTGCCAGCAGCCTAAGGTTCCGTCAGACAGGCGAGCAGTACTTC	CASSLRFRQTGEQYF
TRBV19	TRBJ1-6	-	-	TGTGCCAGTAGTCCCAAAGGCCCAGGGTTGGGATCACCCCTCCACTTT	CASSPKGPGLGSPLHF
TRBV18	TRBJ1-6	-	-	TGTGCCAGCTCCCCAGGGGAATCACCCCTCCACTTT	CASSPGESPLHF
TRBV6-6	TRBJ1-2	-	-	TGTGCCAGCAGTGACTATGGCTACACCTTC	CASSDYGYTF
TRBV18	TRBJ1-1	-	-	TGTGCCAGCTCCCCCGGGACGGCAAACACTGAAGCTTTCTTT	CASSPGTANTEAFF
TRBV7-7	TRBJ2-5	few	-	TGTGCCAGCAGTACCAAGGGGCTAAAAGAGACCCAGTACTTC	CASSTKGLKETQYF
TRBV29-1	TRBJ1-5	-	-	TGCAGCGTGCCTACAGGGAGTATAGATCAGCCCCAGCATTTT	CSVPTGSIDQPQHF
TRBV7-8	TRBJ1-1	-	-	TGTGCCAGCAGCTCCAGTCACACTGAAGCTTTCTTT	CASSSSHTEAFF
TRBV19	TRBJ1-4	once	-	TGTGCCAGTAGTATGGGCAGGGGTGGTGAAAAACTGTTTTTT	CASSMGRGGEKLFF
TRBV15	TRBJ2-7	-	TRBD1	TGTGCCACCAGCAATACCGGGACAGGGGGGTATGACGAGCAGTACTTC	CATSNTGTGGYDEQYF
TRBV2	TRBJ1-5	-	-	TGTGCCAGCAGTGTCGGCGAGTCTGGCAATCAGCCCCAGCATTTT	CASSVGESGNQPQHF
TRBV7-9	TRBJ1-2	-	-	TGTGCCAGCAGCCGGCCGGGACGGAAGGTTTATGGCTACACCTTC	CASSRPGRKVYGYTF
TRBV5-6	TRBJ1-2	few	-	TGTGCCAGCAGCCCTACCCCAGGGTTGAGGGGTGGCTACACCTTC	CASSPTPGLRGGYTF
TRBV28	TRBJ1-5	-	TRBD1	TGTGCCAGCAGCCGAACCGGGACAGCGAGCAATCAGCCCCAGCATTTT	CASSRTGTASNQPQHF
TRBV14	TRBJ1-6	few	TRBD1	TGTGCCAGCAGCCATCGACAGGGCTATAATTCACCCCTCCACTTT	CASSHRQGYNSPLHF
TRBV6-6	TRBJ1-5	-	-	TGTGCCAGCAGCCTCTCGAGGGGCAATCAGCCCCAGCATTTT	CASSLSRGNQPQHF
TRBV7-3	TRBJ2-5	few	TRBD2	TGTGCCAGCAGCCTAGGACTAGCGGGAGGTGCGTCAGAGACCCAGTACTTC	CASSLGLAGGASETQYF
TRBV5-4	TRBJ2-3	-	-	TGTGCCAGCAGCCCGGGCAGGACTAACACAGATACGCAGTATTTT	CASSPGRTNTDTQYF
TRBV30	TRBJ1-2	few	-	TGTGCCTGGAGTGTAGGGCTGACTTTTAACTATGGCTACACCTTC	CAWSVGLTFNYGYTF
TRBV7-2	TRBJ2-5	-	TRBD2	TGTGCCAGCAGCTTGGGGACTAGCATGGGCGAGACCCAGTACTTC	CASSLGTSMGETQYF
TRBV28	TRBJ2-5	-	-	TGTGCCAGCATTCGGGGGCCCCATGGCAAAGAGACCCAGTACTTC	CASIRGPHGKETQYF
TRBV19	TRBJ2-5	-	TRBD2	TGTGCCAGTAGTATGAGCGGGAGGGCGCTAGAGACCCAGTACTTC	CASSMSGRALETQYF
TRBV25-1	TRBJ1-1	-	TRBD1	TGTGCCAGCAGTGAATTTGGACAGGGGGAGACTGAAGCTTTCTTT	CASSEFGQGETEAFF
TRBV5-6	TRBJ2-5	-	-	TGTGCCAGCAGCCCGGGACCCGGGGTGGAGACCCAGTACTTC	CASSPGPGVETQYF
TRBV7-4	TRBJ2-5	-	TRBD2	TGTGCCAGCAGCCCCCAACTAGCGGTCCAAGAGACCCAGTACTTC	CASSPQLAVQETQYF
TRBV5-1	TRBJ2-1	few	-	TGCGCCAGCAGCTTGGGCGGCGGGGCGTACAATGAGCAGTTCTTC	CASSLGGGAYNEQFF
TRBV7-9	TRBJ2-1	-	-	TGTGCCAGCAGCTTAGCGCAGGGCTCCTACAATGAGCAGTTCTTC	CASSLAQGSYNEQFF
TRBV5-1	TRBJ2-2	-	-	TGCGCCAGCAGCGACGAAAGGGACATCACCGGGGAGCTGTTTTTT	CASSDERDITGELFF
TRBV5-1	TRBJ1-6	-	-	TGCGCCAGCAGCTTGACCTTAGACAGTGTCAATTCACCCCTCCACTTT	CASSLTLDSVNSPLHF
TRBV7-9	TRBJ2-7	few	-	TGTGCCAGCAGCTTCGTCTCCTACGAGCAGTACTTC	CASSFVSYEQYF
TRBV7-2	TRBJ1-1	few	TRBD1	TGTGCCAGCAGCTTTGGACAGGGGACCAACACTGAAGCTTTCTTT	CASSFGQGTNTEAFF
TRBV6-6	TRBJ1-5	-	-	TGTGCCAGCAGTCAAGGAGGGGCCCTCGGGCAGCCCCAGCATTTT	CASSQGGALGQPQHF
TRBV7-8	TRBJ2-2	-	-	TGTGCCAGCACCCCCCGGGAGTTAGACACCGGGGAGCTGTTTTTT	CASTPRELDTGELFF
TRBV5-6	TRBJ2-3	-	-	TGTGCCAGCACCCCTTTGGGGGATGGCACAGATACGCAGTATTTT	CASTPLGDGTDTQYF
TRBV11-2	TRBJ2-7	-	TRBD1	TGTGCCAGCAGCTCAGCGCGGGACAGGGGGTACGAGCAGTACTTC	CASSSARDRGYEQYF
TRBV5-4	TRBJ2-1	-	-	TGTGCCAGCAGCTTGAACAAAGGCCCCAATGAGCAGTTCTTC	CASSLNKGPNEQFF
TRBV28	TRBJ1-6	once	-	TGTGCCAGCTTCAGCCCAGGAACAAGCGGCTCCTATAATTCACCCCTCCACTTT	CASFSPGTSGSYNSPLHF
TRBV4-1	TRBJ1-5	-	-	TGCGCCAGCAGCCAAGATACCGGAGCACAGAATAGCAATCAGCCCCAGCATTTT	CASSQDTGAQNSNQPQHF
TRBV11-2	TRBJ1-6	-	TRBD1	TGTGCCAGCAGCTTAGTGACAGGGGGAGGTTCACCCCTCCACTTT	CASSLVTGGGSPLHF
TRBV5-1	TRBJ1-4	-	-	TGCGCCAGCAGCTTGGAACACAATGAAAAACTGTTTTTT	CASSLEHNEKLFF
TRBV5-1	TRBJ1-1	few	-	TGCGCCAGCAGCTTGGCAGGCAGCACAGACACTGAAGCTTTCTTT	CASSLAGSTDTEAFF
TRBV6-5	TRBJ1-3	-	-	TGTGCCAGCAGTTACACCCCTGGAGGAAACACCATATATTTT	CASSYTPGGNTIYF
TRBV13	TRBJ1-2	-	-	TGTGCCAGCAGCTTAGGTGGCAGGCCTAACTATGGCTACACCTTC	CASSLGGRPNYGYTF
TRBV9	TRBJ1-2	-	-	TGTGCCAGCAGCGTTCAACAGGGATACTATGGCTACACCTTC	CASSVQQGYYGYTF
TRBV5-6	TRBJ2-1	-	-	TGTGCCAGCAGCTTGGTCCCGCGTGGGCGGCACAATGAGCAGTTCTTC	CASSLVPRGRHNEQFF
TRBV25-1	TRBJ2-3	-	TRBD2	TGTGCCAGCAGTGAATACACTCCCGCGGGGGGCACAGATACGCAGTATTTT	CASSEYTPAGGTDTQYF
TRBV6-5	TRBJ1-1	-	-	TGTGCCAGCAGTCACGACGGAGTTAACACTGAAGCTTTCTTT	CASSHDGVNTEAFF
TRBV27	TRBJ1-6	few	TRBD1	TGTGCCAGCAGTTTATATGGACAGGGGCACTATAATTCACCCCTCCACTTT	CASSLYGQGHYNSPLHF
TRBV27	TRBJ1-5	-	TRBD1	TGTGCCAGCAGTCAGGACAGGGGTCACTATAGCAATCAGCCCCAGCATTTT	CASSQDRGHYSNQPQHF
TRBV4-1	TRBJ1-4	-	-	TGCGCCAGCAGCCGAGACAAGGGGGGCCAAAGTAATGAAAAACTGTTTTTT	CASSRDKGGQSNEKLFF
TRBV19	TRBJ1-2	few	TRBD1	TGTGCCAGTAGTTTACAGGGGAAGAACTATGGCTACACCTTC	CASSLQGKNYGYTF
TRBV6-6	TRBJ1-1	medium-sized	-	TGTGCCAGCAGGCTGAACACTGAAGCTTTCTTT	CASRLNTEAFF